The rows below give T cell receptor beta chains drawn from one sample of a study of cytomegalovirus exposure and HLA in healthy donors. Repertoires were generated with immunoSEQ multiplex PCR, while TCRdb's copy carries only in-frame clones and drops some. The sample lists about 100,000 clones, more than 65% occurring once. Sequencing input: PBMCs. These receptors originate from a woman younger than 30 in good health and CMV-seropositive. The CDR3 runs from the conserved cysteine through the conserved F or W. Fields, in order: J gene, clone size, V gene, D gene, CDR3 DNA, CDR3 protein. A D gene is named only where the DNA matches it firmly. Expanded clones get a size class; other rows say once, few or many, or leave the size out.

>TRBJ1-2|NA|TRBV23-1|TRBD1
TGCGCCAGCAGAACCGGGACAGTGACTAACTATGGCTACACCTTC
CASRTGTVTNYGYTF
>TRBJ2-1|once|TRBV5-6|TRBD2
TGTGCCAGCAGCTTGCTAGCGGATAGCTCCTACAATGAGCAGTTCTTC
CASSLLADSSYNEQFF
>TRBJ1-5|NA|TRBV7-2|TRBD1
TGTGCCAGCAGCTTACGGACAGGGTATCAGCCCCAGCATTTT
CASSLRTGYQPQHF
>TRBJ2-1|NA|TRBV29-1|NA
TGCAGCGCCGGGGCTAGCGTAGGGAATGAGCAGTTCTTC
CSAGASVGNEQFF
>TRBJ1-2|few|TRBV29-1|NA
TGCAGCGTGGGTCAGGGGTCTGGCTACACCTTC
CSVGQGSGYTF
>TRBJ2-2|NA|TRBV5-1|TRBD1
TGCGCCAGCAGCTTACAAGGGACAGGGGCCACCGGGGAGCTGTTTTTT
CASSLQGTGATGELFF
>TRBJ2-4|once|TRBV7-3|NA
TGTGCCAGCAGCTCCGCCCCAGGGGGGAATCAGTACTTC
CASSSAPGGNQYF
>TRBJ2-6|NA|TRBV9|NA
TGTGCCAGCAGCGCTTCCGGGACTGAAATTTCTGGGGCCAACGTCCTGACTTTC
CASSASGTEISGANVLTF
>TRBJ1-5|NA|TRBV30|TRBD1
TGTGCCTGCGACAGGGAGGAAAGCCAGCCCCAGCATTTT
CACDREESQPQHF
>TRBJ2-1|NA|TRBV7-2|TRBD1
TGTGCCAGCATTCGACAGGGGGGGCCACTCAATGAGCAGTTCTTC
CASIRQGGPLNEQFF
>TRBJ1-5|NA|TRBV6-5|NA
TGTGCCAGCAGTTACGAGGTCCCGGGGGGCAATCAGCCCCAGCATTTT
CASSYEVPGGNQPQHF
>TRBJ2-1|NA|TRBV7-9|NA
TGTGCCAGCAGCCGAATAGAGACTAGTTTGTCTTTGGTGCAGTTCTTC
CASSRIETSLSLVQFF
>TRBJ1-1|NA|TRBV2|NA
TGTGCCAGCAGCCTACAGGGAATGAACACTGAAGCTTTCTTT
CASSLQGMNTEAFF